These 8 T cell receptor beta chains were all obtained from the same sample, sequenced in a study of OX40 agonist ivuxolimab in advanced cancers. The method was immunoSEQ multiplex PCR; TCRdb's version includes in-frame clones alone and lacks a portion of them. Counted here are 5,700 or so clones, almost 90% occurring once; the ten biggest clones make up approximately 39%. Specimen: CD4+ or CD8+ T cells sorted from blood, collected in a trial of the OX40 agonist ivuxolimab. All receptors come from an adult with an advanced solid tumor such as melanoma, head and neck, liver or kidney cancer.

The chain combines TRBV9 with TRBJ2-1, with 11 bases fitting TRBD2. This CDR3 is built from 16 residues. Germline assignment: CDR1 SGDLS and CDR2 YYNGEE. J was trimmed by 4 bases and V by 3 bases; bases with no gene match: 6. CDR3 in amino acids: CASSALAGGLYNEQFF. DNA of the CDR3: TGTGCCAGCAGCGCCTTAGCGGGAGGGCTGTACAATGAGCAGTTCTTC.

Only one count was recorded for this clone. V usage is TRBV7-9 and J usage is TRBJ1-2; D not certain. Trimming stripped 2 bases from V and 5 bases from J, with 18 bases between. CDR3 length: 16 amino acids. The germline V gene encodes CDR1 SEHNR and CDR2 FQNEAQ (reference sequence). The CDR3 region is CASSLNLDSQQYGYTF. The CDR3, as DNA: TGTGCCAGCAGCTTAAACCTAGACTCCCAGCAGTATGGCTACACCTTC.

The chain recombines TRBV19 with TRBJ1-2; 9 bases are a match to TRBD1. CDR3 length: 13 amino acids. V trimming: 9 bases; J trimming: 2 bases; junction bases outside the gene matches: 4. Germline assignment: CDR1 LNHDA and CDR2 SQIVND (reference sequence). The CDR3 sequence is CASRDRVNYGYTF. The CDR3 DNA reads TGTGCCAGCCGGGACAGGGTCAACTATGGCTACACCTTC.

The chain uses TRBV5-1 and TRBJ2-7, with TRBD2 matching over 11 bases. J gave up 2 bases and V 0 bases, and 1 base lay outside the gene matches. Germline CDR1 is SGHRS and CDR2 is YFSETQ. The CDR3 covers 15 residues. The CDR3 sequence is CASSLVGLAAYEQYF. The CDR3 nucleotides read TGCGCCAGCAGCTTGGTGGGACTAGCGGCCTACGAGCAGTACTTC.

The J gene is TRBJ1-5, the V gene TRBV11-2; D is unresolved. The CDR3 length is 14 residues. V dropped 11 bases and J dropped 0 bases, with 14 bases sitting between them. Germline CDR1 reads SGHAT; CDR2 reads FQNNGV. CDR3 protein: CAPFSGDSNQPQHF. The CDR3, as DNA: TGTGCCCCCTTCAGCGGAGATAGCAATCAGCCCCAGCATTTT. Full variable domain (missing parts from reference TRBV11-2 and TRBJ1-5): EAGVAQSPRYKIIEKRQSVAFWCNPISGHATLYWYQQILGQGPKLLIQFQNNGVVDDSQLPKDRFSAERLKGVDSTLKIQPAKLEDSAVYLCAPFSGDSNQPQHFGDGTRLSIL.

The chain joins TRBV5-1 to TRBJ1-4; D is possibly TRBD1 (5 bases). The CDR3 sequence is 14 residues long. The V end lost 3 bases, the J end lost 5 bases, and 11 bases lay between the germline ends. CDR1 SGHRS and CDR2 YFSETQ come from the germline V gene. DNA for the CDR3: TGCGCCAGCAGCTACGGGACGGAAAATGAAAAACTGTTTTTT. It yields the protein CASSYGTENEKLFF.

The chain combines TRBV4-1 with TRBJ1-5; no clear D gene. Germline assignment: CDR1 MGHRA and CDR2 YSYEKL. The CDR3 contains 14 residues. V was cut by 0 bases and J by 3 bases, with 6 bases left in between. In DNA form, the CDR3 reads TGCGCCAGCAGCCAAGAATTTACCAATCAGCCCCAGCATTTT. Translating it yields CASSQEFTNQPQHF.

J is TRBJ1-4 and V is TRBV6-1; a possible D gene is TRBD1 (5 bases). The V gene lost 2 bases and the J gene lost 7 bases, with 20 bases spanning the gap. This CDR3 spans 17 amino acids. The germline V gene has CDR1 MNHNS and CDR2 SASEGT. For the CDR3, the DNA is TGTGCCAGCAGTGAACGGTTGGGGCTAGGGAGGAGTGAAAAACTGTTTTTT. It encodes CASSERLGLGRSEKLFF.